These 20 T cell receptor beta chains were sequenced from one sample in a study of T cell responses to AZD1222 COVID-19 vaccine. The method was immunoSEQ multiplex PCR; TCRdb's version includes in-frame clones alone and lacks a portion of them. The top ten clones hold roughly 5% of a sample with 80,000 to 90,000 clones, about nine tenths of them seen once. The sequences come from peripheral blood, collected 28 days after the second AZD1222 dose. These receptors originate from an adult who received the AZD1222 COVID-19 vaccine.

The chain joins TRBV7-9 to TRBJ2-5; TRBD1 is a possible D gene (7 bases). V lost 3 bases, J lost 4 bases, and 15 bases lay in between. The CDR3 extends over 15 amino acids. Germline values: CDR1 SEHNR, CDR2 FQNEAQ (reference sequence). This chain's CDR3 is CASSFGTQGGETQYF. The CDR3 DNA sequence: TGTGCCAGCAGCTTCGGGACCCAGGGGGGAGAGACCCAGTACTTC.

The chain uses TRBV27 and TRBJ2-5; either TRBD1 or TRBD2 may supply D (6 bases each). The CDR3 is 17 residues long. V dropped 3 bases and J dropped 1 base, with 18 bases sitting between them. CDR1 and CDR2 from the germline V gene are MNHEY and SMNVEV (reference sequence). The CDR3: CASSLVGGGLLQETQYF. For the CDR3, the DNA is TGTGCCAGCAGTTTGGTCGGAGGGGGGCTCCTCCAAGAGACCCAGTACTTC.

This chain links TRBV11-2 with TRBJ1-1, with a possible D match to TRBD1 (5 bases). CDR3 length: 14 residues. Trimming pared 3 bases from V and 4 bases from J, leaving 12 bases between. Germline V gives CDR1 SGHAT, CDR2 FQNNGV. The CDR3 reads CASSLEGRVTEAFF. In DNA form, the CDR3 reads TGTGCCAGCAGCTTGGAGGGGCGGGTCACTGAAGCTTTCTTT.

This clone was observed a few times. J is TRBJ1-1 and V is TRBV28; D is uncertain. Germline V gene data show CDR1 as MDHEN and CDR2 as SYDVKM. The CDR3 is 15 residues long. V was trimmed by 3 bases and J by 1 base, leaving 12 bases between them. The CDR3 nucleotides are TGTGCCAGCAGTTTCCCGGGGAAGGGGAACACTGAAGCTTTCTTT. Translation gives CASSFPGKGNTEAFF.

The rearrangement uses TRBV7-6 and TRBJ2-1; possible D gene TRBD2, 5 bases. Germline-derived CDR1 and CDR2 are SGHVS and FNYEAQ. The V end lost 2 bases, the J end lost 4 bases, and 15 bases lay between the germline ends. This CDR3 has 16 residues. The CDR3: CASSLNPSGGYNEQFF. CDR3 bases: TGTGCCAGCAGCTTAAATCCGTCTGGCGGGTACAATGAGCAGTTCTTC.

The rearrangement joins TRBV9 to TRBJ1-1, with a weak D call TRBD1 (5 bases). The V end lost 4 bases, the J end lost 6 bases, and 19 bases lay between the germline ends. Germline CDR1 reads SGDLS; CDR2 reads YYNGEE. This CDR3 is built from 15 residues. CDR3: CASSPRDGRIAEAFF. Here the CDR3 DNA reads TGTGCCAGCAGCCCCAGGGATGGAAGGATCGCTGAAGCTTTCTTT.

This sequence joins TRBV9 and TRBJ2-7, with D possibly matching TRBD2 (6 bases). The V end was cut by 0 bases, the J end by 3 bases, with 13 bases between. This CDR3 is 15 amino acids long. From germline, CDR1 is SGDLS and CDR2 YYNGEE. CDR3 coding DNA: TGTGCCAGCAGCGTAGCGGGTGGGCGGGACTACGAGCAGTACTTC. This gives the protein CASSVAGGRDYEQYF. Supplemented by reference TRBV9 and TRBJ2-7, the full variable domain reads DSGVTQTPKHLITATGQRVTLRCSPRSGDLSVYWYQQSLDQGLQFLIQYYNGEERAKGNILERFSAQQFPDLHSELNLSSLELGDSALYFCASSVAGGRDYEQYFGPGTRLTVT.

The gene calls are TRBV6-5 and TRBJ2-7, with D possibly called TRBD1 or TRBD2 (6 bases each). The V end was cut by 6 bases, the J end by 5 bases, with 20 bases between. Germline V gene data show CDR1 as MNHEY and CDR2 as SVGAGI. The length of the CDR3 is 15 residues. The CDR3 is CASRTNSPGGHEQYF. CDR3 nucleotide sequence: TGTGCCAGCAGGACCAATTCCCCTGGGGGGCACGAGCAGTACTTC.

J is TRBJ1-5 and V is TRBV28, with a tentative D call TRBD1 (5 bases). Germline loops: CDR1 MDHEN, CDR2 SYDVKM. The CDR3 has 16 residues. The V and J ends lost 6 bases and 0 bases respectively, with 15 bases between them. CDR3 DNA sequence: TGTGCCAGCAGCAGTACAGGATCCTATAGCAATCAGCCCCAGCATTTT. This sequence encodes CASSSTGSYSNQPQHF.

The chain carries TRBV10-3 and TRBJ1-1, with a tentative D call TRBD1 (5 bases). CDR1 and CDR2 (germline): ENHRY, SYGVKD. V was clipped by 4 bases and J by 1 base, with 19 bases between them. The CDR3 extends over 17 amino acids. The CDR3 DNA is TGTGCCATCAGTGGCGGACGATTGACAGACAAGAACACTGAAGCTTTCTTT. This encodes CAISGGRLTDKNTEAFF.

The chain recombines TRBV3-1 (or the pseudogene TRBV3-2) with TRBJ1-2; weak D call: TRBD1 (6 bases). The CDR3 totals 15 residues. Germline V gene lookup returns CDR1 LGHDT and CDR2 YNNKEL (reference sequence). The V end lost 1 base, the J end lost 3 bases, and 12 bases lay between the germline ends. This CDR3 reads CASSQVSGADYGYTF. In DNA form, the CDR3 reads TGTGCCAGCAGCCAAGTTTCGGGGGCGGACTATGGCTACACCTTC.

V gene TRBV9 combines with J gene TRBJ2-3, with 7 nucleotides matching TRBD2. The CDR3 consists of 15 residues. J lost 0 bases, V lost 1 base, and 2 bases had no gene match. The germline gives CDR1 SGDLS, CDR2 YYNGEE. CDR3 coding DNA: TGTGCCAGCAGCGTAACTAGCGACAGCACAGATACGCAGTATTTT. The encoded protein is CASSVTSDSTDTQYF.

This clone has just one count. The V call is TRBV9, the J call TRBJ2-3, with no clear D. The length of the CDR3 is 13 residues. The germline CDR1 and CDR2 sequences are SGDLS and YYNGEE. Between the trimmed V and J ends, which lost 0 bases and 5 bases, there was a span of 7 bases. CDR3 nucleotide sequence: TGTGCCAGCAGCGTAGTCGCGGTAGATACGCAGTATTTT. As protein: CASSVVAVDTQYF. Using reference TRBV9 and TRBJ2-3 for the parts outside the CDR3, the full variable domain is DSGVTQTPKHLITATGQRVTLRCSPRSGDLSVYWYQQSLDQGLQFLIQYYNGEERAKGNILERFSAQQFPDLHSELNLSSLELGDSALYFCASSVVAVDTQYFGPGTRLTVL.

The CDR3 nucleotides read TGTGCCATCAGTGAGGCCCGGACTAGCGGGGGTGAGCAGTTCTTC. Residues: CAISEARTSGGEQFF. This chain connects TRBV10-3 to TRBJ2-1; 13 nucleotides match TRBD2. This CDR3 is 15 amino acids long. Germline CDR1 is ENHRY and CDR2 is SYGVKD. Germline trimming cut 2 bases from V and 9 bases from J; bases unmatched to any gene: 4.

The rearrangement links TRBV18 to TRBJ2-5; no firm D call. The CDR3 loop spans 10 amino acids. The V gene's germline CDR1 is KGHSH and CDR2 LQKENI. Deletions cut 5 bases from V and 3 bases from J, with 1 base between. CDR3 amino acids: CASSEETQYF. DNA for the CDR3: TGTGCCAGCTCAGAAGAGACCCAGTACTTC. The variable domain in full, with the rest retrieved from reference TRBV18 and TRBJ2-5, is NAGVMQNPRHLVRRRGQEARLRCSPMKGHSHVYWYRQLPEEGLKFMVYLQKENIIDESGMPKERFSAEFPKEGPSILRIQQVVRGDSAAYFCASSEETQYFGPGTRLLVL.

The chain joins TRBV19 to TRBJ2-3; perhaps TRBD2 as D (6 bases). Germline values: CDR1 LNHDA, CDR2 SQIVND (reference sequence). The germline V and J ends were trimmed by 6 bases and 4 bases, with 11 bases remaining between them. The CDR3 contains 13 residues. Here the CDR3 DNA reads TGTGCCAGTAGAGGGTGGGGGGCAGATACGCAGTATTTT. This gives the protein CASRGWGADTQYF.

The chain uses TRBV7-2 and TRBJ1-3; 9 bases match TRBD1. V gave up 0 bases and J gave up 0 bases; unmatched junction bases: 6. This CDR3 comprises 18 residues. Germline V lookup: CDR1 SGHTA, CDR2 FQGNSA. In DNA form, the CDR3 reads TGTGCCAGCAGCTTAGCATTGACAGGGGGTCTCTCTGGAAACACCATATATTTT. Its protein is CASSLALTGGLSGNTIYF.

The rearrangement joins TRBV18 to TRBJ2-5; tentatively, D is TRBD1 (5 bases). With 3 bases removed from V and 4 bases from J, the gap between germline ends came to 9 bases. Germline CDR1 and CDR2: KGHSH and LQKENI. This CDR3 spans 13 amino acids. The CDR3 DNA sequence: TGTGCCAGCTCACCGGCAGGGTCAGAGACCCAGTACTTC. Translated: CASSPAGSETQYF.

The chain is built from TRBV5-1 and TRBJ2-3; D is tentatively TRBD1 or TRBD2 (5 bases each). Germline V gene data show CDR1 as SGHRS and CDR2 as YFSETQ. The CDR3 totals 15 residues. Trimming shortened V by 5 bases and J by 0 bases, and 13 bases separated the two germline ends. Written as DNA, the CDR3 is TGCGCCAGCAGTAGGGACCTGGGGAGCACAGATACGCAGTATTTT. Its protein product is CASSRDLGSTDTQYF.

The CDR3 DNA follows: TGTGCCACCCAGCGGGGGGAAGAGACCCAGTACTTC. Residues: CATQRGEETQYF. The genes are TRBV12-3 or TRBV12-4 and TRBJ2-5; TRBD2 matches at 9 bases. V lost 10 bases and J lost 3; bases outside the gene matches: 3. This CDR3 contains 12 residues.